This T cell receptor (beta chain) was recorded in a study of blood T cell repertoires in COVID-19. The wider study: Sources were T cells, B-cell-depleted T cells, or PBMCs; the material itself was cDNA or gDNA.

Original methodology: Researchers report that nucleated cell counts were estimated from reference gene primer amplification. Assay: immunoSEQ multiplex PCR; the TCRdb copy retains only in-frame clones and omits some. The V and J calls and clone size were taken over from that table, and D and trimming were inferred from the DNA. Of approximately 200,000 clones listed, about 85% are singletons. Trimming removed 0 bases from V and 9 bases from J; junction bases left unmatched: 4. The CDR3 sequence is 14 residues long. Per the germline V gene, CDR1 is SGHNT and CDR2 is YYREEE (reference sequence). The V and J genes are TRBV5-4 and TRBJ2-1; 9 nucleotides align to TRBD2. This TCR was sampled from a man between 65 and 85 years old with acute or convalescent COVID-19. Input material: peripheral blood. DNA for the CDR3: TGTGCCAGCAGCTTGGAAAGCGGGAGGAGTGAGCAGTTCTTC. Translation: CASSLESGRSEQFF.